This T cell receptor (beta chain) was sequenced for a study of OX40 agonist ivuxolimab in advanced cancers. Across the study: A mean age of around 63 years, range about 20 to 85, was recorded, and under 85% were male.

Comment on this clone: Its specificity is not known.

The CDR3 consists of 15 residues. V lost 7 bases to trimming and J lost 1 base, with 14 bases between them. Germline lookup yields CDR1 MNHNY and CDR2 SVGAGI (reference sequence). Assay used: immunoSEQ multiplex PCR; TCRdb lists only in-frame clones, some missing. This sample has 9,500 to 15,000 clones; over 80% occur once, and the top ten carry roughly 19%. Findings and caveats of the study: Part of the nonresponder group also had normalized T-cell clonal expansion that was low. In CD8+ T cells, expanded clones were on average more numerous than in CD4+. Clonal expansion by week 6 occurred in CD4+ and CD8+ blood T cells (at 0.1 to 3.0 mg/kg).

This rearrangement joins TRBV6-6 to TRBJ1-5; weak D call: TRBD1 (5 bases). The sample in question was CD4+ or CD8+ T cells sorted from blood, obtained in a trial of the OX40 agonist ivuxolimab. The TCR comes from an adult with an advanced solid tumor such as melanoma, head and neck, liver or kidney cancer. CDR3 protein: CASINREGSNQPQHF. DNA of the CDR3: TGTGCCAGCATCAATCGGGAGGGGAGCAATCAGCCCCAGCATTTT.